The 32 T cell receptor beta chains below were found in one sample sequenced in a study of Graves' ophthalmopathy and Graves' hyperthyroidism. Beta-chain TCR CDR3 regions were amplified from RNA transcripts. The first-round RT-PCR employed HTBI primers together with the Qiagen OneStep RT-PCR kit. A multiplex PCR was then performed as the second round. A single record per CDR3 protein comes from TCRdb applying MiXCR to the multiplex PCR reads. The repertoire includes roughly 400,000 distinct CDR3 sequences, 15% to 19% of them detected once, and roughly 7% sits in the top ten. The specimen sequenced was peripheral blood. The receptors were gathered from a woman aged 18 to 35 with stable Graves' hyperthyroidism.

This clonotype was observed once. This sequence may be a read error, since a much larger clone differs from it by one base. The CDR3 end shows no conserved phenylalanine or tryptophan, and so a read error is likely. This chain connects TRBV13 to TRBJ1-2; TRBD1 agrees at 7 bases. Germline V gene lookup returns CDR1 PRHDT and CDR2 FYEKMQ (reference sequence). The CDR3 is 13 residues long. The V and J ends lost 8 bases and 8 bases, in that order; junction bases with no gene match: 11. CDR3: CASYRGPAPGYTY. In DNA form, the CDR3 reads TGTGCCAGCTACAGGGGCCCTGCGCCCGGCTACACCTAC.

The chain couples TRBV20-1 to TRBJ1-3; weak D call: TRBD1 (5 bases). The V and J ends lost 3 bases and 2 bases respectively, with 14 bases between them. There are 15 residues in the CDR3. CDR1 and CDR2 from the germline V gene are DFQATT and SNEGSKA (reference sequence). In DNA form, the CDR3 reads TGCAGTGCTAGGCATCTGGGGGAAACTGGAAACACCATATATTTT. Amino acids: CSARHLGETGNTIYF.

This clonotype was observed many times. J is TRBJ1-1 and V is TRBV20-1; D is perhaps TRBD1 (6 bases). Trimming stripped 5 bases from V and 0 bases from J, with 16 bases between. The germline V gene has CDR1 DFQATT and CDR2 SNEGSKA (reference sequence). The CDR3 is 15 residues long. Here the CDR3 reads CSAVQGLILNTEAFF. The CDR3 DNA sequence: TGCAGTGCTGTTCAGGGGCTGATACTGAACACTGAAGCTTTCTTT.

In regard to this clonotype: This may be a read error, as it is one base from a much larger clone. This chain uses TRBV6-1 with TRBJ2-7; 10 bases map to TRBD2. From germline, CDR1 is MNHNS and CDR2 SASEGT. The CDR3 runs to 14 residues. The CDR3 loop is CVSSPRASGGAEYF. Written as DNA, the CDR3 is TGTGTCAGCAGTCCCCGGGCTAGCGGGGGAGCCGAGTACTTC.

The CDR3 loop is CASSRRGDGYTF. CDR3 bases: TGTGCCAGCAGTCGGAGGGGGGATGGCTACACCTTC. The chain joins TRBV6-1 to TRBJ1-2, with TRBD1 as a possible D gene (6 bases). Germline lookup yields CDR1 MNHNS and CDR2 SASEGT. The CDR3 loop spans 12 amino acids. Trimming left V 5 bases short and J 6 bases short, with 10 bases between.

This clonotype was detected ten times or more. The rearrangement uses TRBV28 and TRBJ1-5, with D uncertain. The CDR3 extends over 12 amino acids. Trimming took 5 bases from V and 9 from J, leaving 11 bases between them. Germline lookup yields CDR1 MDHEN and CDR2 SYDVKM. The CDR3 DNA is TGTGCCAGCAGTCCGGGGTTTTGGCCCCAGCATTTT. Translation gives CASSPGFWPQHF.

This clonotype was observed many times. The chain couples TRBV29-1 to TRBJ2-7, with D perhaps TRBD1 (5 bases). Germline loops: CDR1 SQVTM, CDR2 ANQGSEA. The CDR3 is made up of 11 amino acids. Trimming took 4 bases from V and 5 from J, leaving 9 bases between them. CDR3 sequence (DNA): TGCAGCGTTGCACAGGTGGACGAGCAGTACTTC. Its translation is CSVAQVDEQYF.

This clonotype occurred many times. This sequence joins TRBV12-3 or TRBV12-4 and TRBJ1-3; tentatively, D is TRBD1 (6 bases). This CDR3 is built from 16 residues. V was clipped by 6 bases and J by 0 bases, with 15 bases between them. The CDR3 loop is CASSAGQIRSGNTIYF. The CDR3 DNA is TGTGCCAGCAGCGCCGGACAGATCCGCTCTGGAAACACCATATATTTT.

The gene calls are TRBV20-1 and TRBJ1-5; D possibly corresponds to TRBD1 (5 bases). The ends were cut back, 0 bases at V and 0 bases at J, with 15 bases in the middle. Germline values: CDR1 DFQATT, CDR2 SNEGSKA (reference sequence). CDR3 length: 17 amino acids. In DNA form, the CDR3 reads TGCAGTGCTAGAGACCCCGGGACGTTGGCTAGCAATCAGCCCCAGCATTTT. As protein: CSARDPGTLASNQPQHF.

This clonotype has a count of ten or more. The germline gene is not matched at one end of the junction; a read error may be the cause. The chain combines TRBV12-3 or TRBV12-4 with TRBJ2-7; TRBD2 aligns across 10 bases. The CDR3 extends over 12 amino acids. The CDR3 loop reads CASSLAGVEQYF. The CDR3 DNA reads TGTGCCAGCAGTCTAGCGGGGGTCGAGCAGTACTTC.

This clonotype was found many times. CDR3 DNA sequence: TGTGCCAGCAGTAGGACAGGGCTCTCCTACGAGCAGTACTTC. It is translated as CASSRTGLSYEQYF. The chain combines TRBV27 with TRBJ2-7, with TRBD1 identical over 8 bases. Trimming at V came to 5 bases and at J to 0 bases, leaving 3 bases not matched to a gene. The CDR3 is made up of 14 amino acids. Germline lookup yields CDR1 MNHEY and CDR2 SMNVEV (reference sequence).

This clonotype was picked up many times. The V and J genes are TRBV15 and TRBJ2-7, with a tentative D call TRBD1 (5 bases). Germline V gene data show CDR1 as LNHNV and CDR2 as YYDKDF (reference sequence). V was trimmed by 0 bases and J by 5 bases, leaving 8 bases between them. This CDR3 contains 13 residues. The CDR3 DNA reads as TGTGCCACCAGCAGAGAATCCAGGGACGAGCAGTACTTC. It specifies CATSRESRDEQYF.

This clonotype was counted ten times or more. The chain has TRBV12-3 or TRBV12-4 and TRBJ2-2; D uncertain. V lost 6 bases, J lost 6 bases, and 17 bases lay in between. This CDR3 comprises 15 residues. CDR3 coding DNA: TGTGCCAGCAGCCCCCCAAACCAAGGACCCGGGGAGCTGTTTTTT. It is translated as CASSPPNQGPGELFF.

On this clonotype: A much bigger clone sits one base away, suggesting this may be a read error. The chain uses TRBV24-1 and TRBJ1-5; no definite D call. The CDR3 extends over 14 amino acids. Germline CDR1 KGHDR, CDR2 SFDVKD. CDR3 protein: CATSDWASNQPQQF. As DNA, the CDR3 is TGTGCCACCAGTGACTGGGCTAGCAATCAGCCCCAGCAGTTT.

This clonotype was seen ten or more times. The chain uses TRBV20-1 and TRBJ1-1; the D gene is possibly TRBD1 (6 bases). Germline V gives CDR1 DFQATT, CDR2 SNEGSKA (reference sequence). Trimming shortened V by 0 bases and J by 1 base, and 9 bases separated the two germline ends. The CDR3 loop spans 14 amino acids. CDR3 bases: TGCAGTGCTAGAGATCGGGGACAGAACACTGAAGCTTTCTTT. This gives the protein CSARDRGQNTEAFF.

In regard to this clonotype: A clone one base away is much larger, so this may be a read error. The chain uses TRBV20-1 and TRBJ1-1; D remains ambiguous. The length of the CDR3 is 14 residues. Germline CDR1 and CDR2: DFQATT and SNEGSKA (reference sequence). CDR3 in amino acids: CSSRAPDKNTEAFF. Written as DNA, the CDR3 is TGCAGTTCTAGGGCTCCCGACAAGAACACTGAAGCTTTCTTT.

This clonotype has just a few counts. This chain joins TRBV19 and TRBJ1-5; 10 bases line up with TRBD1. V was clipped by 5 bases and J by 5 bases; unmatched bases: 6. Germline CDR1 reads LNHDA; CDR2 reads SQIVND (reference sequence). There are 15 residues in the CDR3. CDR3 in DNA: TGTGCCAGTAGTTTCCCGGGACAGGGGTATCAGCCCCAGCATTTT. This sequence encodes CASSFPGQGYQPQHF. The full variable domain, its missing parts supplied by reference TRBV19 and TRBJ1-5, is DGGITQSPKYLFRKEGQNVTLSCEQNLNHDAMYWYRQDPGQGLRLIYYSQIVNDFQKGDIAEGYSVSREKKESFPLTVTSAQKNPTAFYLCASSFPGQGYQPQHFGDGTRLSIL.

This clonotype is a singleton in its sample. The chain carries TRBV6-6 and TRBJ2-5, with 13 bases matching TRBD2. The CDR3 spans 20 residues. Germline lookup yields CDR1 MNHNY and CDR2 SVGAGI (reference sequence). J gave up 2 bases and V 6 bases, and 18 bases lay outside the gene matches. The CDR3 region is CASSLDNRTSGRVGQETQYF. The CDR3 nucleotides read TGTGCCAGCAGCTTAGACAACCGGACTAGCGGGAGAGTTGGGCAAGAGACCCAGTACTTC.

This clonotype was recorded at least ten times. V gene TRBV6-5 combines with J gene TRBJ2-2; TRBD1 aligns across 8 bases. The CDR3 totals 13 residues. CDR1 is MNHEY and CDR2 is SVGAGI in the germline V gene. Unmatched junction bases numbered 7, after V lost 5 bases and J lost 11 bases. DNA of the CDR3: TGTGCCAGCAGTACCTCGGACAGGGCTGAGCTGTTTTTT. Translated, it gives CASSTSDRAELFF.

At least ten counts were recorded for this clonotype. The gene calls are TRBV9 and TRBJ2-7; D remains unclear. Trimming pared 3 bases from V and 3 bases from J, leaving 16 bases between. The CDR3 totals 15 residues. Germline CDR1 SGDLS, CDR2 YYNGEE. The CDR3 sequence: CASSEEPATSYEQYF. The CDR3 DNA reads TGTGCCAGCAGCGAGGAGCCCGCAACGAGCTACGAGCAGTACTTC. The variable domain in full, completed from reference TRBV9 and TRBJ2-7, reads DSGVTQTPKHLITATGQRVTLRCSPRSGDLSVYWYQQSLDQGLQFLIQYYNGEERAKGNILERFSAQQFPDLHSELNLSSLELGDSALYFCASSEEPATSYEQYFGPGTRLTVT.

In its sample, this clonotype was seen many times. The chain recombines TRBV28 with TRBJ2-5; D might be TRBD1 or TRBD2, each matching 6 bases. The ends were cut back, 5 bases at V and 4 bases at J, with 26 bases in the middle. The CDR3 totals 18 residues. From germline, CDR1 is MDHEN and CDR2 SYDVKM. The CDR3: CASSPGARRGMSGETQYF. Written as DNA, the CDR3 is TGTGCCAGCAGTCCGGGGGCCAGGCGAGGTATGTCGGGAGAGACCCAGTACTTC. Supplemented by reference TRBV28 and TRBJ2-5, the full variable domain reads DVKVTQSSRYLVKRTGEKVFLECVQDMDHENMFWYRQDPGLGLRLIYFSYDVKMKEKGDIPEGYSVSREKKERFSLILESASTNQTSMYLCASSPGARRGMSGETQYFGPGTRLLVL.

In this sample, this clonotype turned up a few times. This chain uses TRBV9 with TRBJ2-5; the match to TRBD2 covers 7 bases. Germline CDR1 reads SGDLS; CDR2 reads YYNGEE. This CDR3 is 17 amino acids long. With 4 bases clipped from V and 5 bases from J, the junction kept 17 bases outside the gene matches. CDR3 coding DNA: TGTGCCAGCAGCCCCTCCGGGAGGCGGGGGATAATGGAGACCCAGTACTTC. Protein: CASSPSGRRGIMETQYF.

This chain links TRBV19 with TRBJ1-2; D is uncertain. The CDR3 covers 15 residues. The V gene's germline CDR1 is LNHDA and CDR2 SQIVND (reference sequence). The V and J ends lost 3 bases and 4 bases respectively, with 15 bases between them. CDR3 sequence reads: CASSMTPSPIYGYTF. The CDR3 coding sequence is TGTGCCAGTAGTATGACCCCCTCTCCAATCTATGGCTACACCTTC.

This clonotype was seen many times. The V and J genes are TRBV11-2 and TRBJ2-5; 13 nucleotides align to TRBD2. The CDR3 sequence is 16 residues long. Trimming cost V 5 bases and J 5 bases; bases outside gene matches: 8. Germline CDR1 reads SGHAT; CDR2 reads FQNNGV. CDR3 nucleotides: TGTGCCAGCAGCGGTATGACTAGCGGGGGGAAGGAGACCCAGTACTTC. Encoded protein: CASSGMTSGGKETQYF.

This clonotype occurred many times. CDR3: CSARGGTLNTEAFF. CDR3 nucleotides: TGCAGTGCTAGAGGGGGGACGTTGAACACTGAAGCTTTCTTT. The J gene is TRBJ1-1, the V gene TRBV20-1; D might be TRBD1 (5 bases). Trimming removed 1 base from V and 0 bases from J, with 9 bases in between. Per germline, CDR1 DFQATT and CDR2 SNEGSKA (reference sequence). The CDR3 has 14 amino acids.

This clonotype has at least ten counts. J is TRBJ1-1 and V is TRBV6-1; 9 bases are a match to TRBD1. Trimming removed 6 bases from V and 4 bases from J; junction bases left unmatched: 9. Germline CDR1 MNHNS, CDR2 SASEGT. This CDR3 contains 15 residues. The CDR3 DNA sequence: TGTGCCAGCAGCTTGGGACAGGGTTTTCGCACTGAAGCTTTCTTT. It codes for CASSLGQGFRTEAFF.

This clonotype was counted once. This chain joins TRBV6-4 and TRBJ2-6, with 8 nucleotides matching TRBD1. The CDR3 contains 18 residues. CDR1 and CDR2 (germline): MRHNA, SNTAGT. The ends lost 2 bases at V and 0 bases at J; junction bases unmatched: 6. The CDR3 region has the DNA TGTGCCAGCAGTGACGAGGGGACAGGTCCCTCTGGGGCCAACGTCCTGACTTTC. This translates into CASSDEGTGPSGANVLTF.

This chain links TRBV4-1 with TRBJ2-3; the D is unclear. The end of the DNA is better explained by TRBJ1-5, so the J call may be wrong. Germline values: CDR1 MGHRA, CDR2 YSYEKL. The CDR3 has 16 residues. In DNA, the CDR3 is TGCGCCAGCAGCCAAGGGCAACGGGGAGACACAGATACGCAGCATTTT. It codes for CASSQGQRGDTDTQHF.

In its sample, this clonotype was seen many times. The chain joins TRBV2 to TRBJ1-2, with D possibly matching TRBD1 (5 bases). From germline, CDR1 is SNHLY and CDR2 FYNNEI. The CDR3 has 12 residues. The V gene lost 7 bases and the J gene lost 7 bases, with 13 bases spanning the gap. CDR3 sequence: CASTGQGGGYTF. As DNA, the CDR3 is TGTGCCAGCACGGGGCAGGGTGGTGGCTACACCTTC.

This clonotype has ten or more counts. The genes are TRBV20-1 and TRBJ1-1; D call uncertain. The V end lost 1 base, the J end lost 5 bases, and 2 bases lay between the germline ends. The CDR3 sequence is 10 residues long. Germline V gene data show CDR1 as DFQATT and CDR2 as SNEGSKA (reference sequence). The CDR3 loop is CSARVTEAFF. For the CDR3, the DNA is TGCAGTGCTAGAGTTACTGAAGCTTTCTTT.

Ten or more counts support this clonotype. CDR3 residues: CSAPGTGVNYGYTF. The CDR3 DNA is TGCAGTGCCCCCGGGACAGGGGTGAACTATGGCTACACCTTC. The J gene is TRBJ1-2, the V gene TRBV20-1, with 10 bases lining up with TRBD1. The CDR3 covers 14 residues. The germline gives CDR1 DFQATT, CDR2 SNEGSKA (reference sequence). With V trimmed by 6 bases and J by 2 bases, 6 bases remained unmatched.

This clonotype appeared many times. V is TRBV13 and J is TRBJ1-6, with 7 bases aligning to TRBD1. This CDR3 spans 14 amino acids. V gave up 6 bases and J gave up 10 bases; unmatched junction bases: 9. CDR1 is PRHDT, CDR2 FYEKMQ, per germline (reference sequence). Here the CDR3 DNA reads TGTGCCAGCAGATCGACAGGGACAAGCTCACCCCTCCACTTT. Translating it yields CASRSTGTSSPLHF.